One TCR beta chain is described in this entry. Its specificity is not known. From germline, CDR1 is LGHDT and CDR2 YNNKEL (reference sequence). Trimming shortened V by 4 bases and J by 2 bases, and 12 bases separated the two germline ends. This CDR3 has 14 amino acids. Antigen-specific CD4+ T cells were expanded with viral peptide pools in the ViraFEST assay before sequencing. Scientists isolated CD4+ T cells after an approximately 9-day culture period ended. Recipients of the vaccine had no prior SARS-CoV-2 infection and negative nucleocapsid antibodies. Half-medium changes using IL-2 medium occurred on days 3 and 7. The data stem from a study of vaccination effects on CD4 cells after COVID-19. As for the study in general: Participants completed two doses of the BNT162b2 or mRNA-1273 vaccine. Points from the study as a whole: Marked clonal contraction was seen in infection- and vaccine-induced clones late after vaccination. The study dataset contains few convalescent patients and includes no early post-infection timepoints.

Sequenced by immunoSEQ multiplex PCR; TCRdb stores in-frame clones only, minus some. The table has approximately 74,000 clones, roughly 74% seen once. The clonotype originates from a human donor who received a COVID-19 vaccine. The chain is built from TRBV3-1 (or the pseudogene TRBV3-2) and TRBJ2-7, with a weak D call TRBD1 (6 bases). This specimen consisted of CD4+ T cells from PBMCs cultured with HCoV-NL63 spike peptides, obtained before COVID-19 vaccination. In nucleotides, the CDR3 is TGTGCCAGCAGCCCCACCGGGACACCCTACGAGCAGTACGTC. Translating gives CASSPTGTPYEQYV.